This T cell receptor (beta chain) was found in a study of shared clonotypes between healthy human individuals. Clones were sequenced by immunoSEQ multiplex PCR, and TCRdb holds only the in-frame ones, with some missing. The repertoire holds some 1 million clones, with around 74% as singletons. V lost 6 bases and J 4 bases, leaving 16 bases between the germline ends. The CDR3 is 15 amino acids. Germline V gene data show CDR1 as SGHAT and CDR2 as FQNNGV. The clonotype originates from a man between 18 and 35 years old in good health. The material sequenced was memory CD4+ T cells sorted from blood. Described subset: CD45RA-negative fraction. The chain combines TRBV11-2 with TRBJ1-3, with a weak D call TRBD1 (5 bases). The CDR3: CASSPGSVRGNTIYF. The CDR3 DNA sequence: TGTGCCAGCAGTCCAGGGTCGGTGAGGGGAAACACCATATATTTT.